This entry lists 25 T cell receptor beta chains sequenced from one sample in a study of blood T cell repertoires in COVID-19. TCRdb's table, derived via immunoSEQ multiplex PCR, lists solely in-frame clones and lacks some. The sample has 50,000 to 65,000 clones, approximately 82% seen once; the top ten hold under 8%. The material sequenced was peripheral blood. The origin of the receptors is a human donor in a cohort sampled during active COVID-19.

The V and J genes are TRBV2 and TRBJ1-1; 7 positions match TRBD1. The CDR3 covers 13 residues. Per germline, CDR1 SNHLY and CDR2 FYNNEI. V was pared by 5 bases and J by 4 bases, with 4 bases of the junction left unmatched. This CDR3 reads CASSKQGSTEAFF. The CDR3 DNA reads TGTGCCAGCAGTAAACAGGGGAGCACTGAAGCTTTCTTT.

The rearrangement joins TRBV6-4 to TRBJ1-1; 8 bases agree with TRBD1. Losses at the gene ends were 4 bases for V and 4 bases for J; bases not matched to a gene: 2. The CDR3 contains 13 residues. Germline V gene sequence: CDR1 MRHNA, CDR2 SNTAGT. The CDR3 protein is CASSAQGGTEAFF. CDR3 DNA sequence: TGTGCCAGCAGTGCACAGGGGGGCACTGAAGCTTTCTTT.

This clone occurred a few times. The CDR3 loop is CASSESGRIGNIQYF. The CDR3 DNA is TGTGCCAGCAGTGAGAGTGGGAGGATCGGGAACATTCAGTACTTC. The chain is built from TRBV2 and TRBJ2-4; D possibly corresponds to TRBD2 (6 bases). In germline, CDR1 is SNHLY, CDR2 FYNNEI. CDR3 length: 15 amino acids. Trimming removed 3 bases at V and 7 bases at J, with 16 bases between. Complete variable domain (other parts from reference TRBV2 and TRBJ2-4): EPEVTQTPSHQVTQMGQEVILRCVPISNHLYFYWYRQILGQKVEFLVSFYNNEISEKSEIFDDQFSVERPDGSNFTLKIRSTKLEDSAMYFCASSESGRIGNIQYFGAGTRLSVL.

This chain uses TRBV4-1 with TRBJ2-3; TRBD2 matches 11 bases. From germline, CDR1 is MGHRA and CDR2 YSYEKL. The length of the CDR3 is 16 residues. V shed 3 bases and J 5 bases; nucleotides not matched to a gene: 7. The CDR3 DNA is TGCGCCAGCAGCCACGTAACTAGCGGGAGTGAAGATACGCAGTATTTT. Translated: CASSHVTSGSEDTQYF.

This chain links TRBV18 with TRBJ1-1; 7 bases fit TRBD1. Looked up from germline, CDR1 is KGHSH and CDR2 is LQKENI. The CDR3 length is 15 residues. The V segment lost 4 bases and the J segment 9 bases; nucleotides outside the gene matches: 14. This chain's CDR3 is CASSQGQTGNSKAFF. The CDR3, as DNA: TGTGCCAGCTCACAGGGACAGACAGGGAATTCTAAAGCTTTCTTT.

The gene calls are TRBV4-1 and TRBJ2-4; weak D call: TRBD2 (5 bases). The CDR3 is made up of 17 amino acids. V lost 0 bases and J lost 0, with 12 bases in between. From germline, CDR1 is MGHRA and CDR2 YSYEKL. For the CDR3, the DNA is TGCGCCAGCAGCCAAGACGGGGTTGGGATAGCCAAAAACATTCAGTACTTC. Protein product: CASSQDGVGIAKNIQYF.

V and J are TRBV12-3 or TRBV12-4 and TRBJ1-1, with D possibly TRBD1 on 6 matching bases. The CDR3 is 13 amino acids. Trimming took 7 bases from V and 11 from J, leaving 20 bases between them. CDR3 amino acids: CASNLNRARGAFF. The CDR3 DNA reads TGTGCCAGCAACCTCAACAGGGCGCGGGGGGCTTTCTTT.

The V call is TRBV3-1 (or the pseudogene TRBV3-2), the J call TRBJ1-2; 7 nucleotides line up with TRBD1. With 0 bases clipped from V and 4 bases from J, the junction kept 8 bases outside the gene matches. CDR1 is LGHDT, CDR2 YNNKEL, per germline (reference sequence). The CDR3 runs to 16 residues. The CDR3 DNA sequence: TGTGCCAGCAGCCAAGATAGTGGACAGGCAAGCTATGGCTACACCTTC. Its protein product is CASSQDSGQASYGYTF.

The J gene is TRBJ1-3, the V gene TRBV12-3 or TRBV12-4; D is unresolved. V lost 6 bases and J lost 3, with 6 bases in between. The CDR3 runs to 12 residues. CDR3 region: CASRTSGNTIYF. In DNA form, the CDR3 reads TGTGCCAGCAGAACGAGTGGAAACACCATATATTTT.

The rearrangement uses TRBV5-1 and TRBJ2-5, with a weak D call TRBD2 (6 bases). The CDR3 is made up of 13 amino acids. Trimming pared 4 bases from V and 5 bases from J, leaving 12 bases between. The V gene's germline CDR1 is SGHRS and CDR2 YFSETQ. The DNA for the CDR3 is TGCGCCAGCAGCAGGGACTTAGCGGAGACCCAGTACTTC. As protein: CASSRDLAETQYF.

The CDR3 loop is CASRSGGTDTQYF. The DNA for the CDR3 is TGTGCCAGCAGGAGCGGGGGCACAGATACGCAGTATTTT. The chain has TRBV12-3 or TRBV12-4 and TRBJ2-3; 7 bases map to TRBD2. The CDR3 is 13 amino acids. The V gene end was trimmed by 6 bases and the J gene end by 1 base; junction bases not matched to a gene: 1.

The chain is built from TRBV5-6 and TRBJ2-1; D is unresolved. Per germline, CDR1 SGHDT and CDR2 YYEEEE. Trimming took off 0 bases at V and 6 bases at J, with 7 bases between the two ends. This CDR3 region has 13 residues. CDR3 sequence: CASSLDRINEQFF. As DNA, the CDR3 is TGTGCCAGCAGCTTGGACAGAATCAATGAGCAGTTCTTC.

This clone was found a few times. The chain links TRBV19 to TRBJ2-3, with D maybe TRBD2 (5 bases). V gave up 4 bases and J gave up 6 bases, with 11 bases separating them. CDR3 length equals 13 residues. Germline V gene data show CDR1 as LNHDA and CDR2 as SQIVND (reference sequence). CDR3 sequence: CASSTGKPDTQYF. The DNA of the CDR3 is TGTGCCAGTAGTACCGGGAAGCCGGATACGCAGTATTTT.

This rearrangement joins TRBV9 to TRBJ1-1, with D possibly TRBD1 on 5 matching bases. This CDR3 has 14 amino acids. V was pared by 3 bases and J by 0 bases, with 9 bases between. Germline V CDR1 and CDR2: SGDLS, YYNGEE. The CDR3 sequence: CASSEGRMNTEAFF. In DNA form, the CDR3 reads TGTGCCAGCAGCGAGGGGCGAATGAACACTGAAGCTTTCTTT.

The J gene is TRBJ1-4, the V gene TRBV5-4; 8 nucleotides match TRBD1. The V and J ends lost 6 bases and 0 bases, in that order; junction bases with no gene match: 4. Germline V gives CDR1 SGHNT, CDR2 YYREEE (reference sequence). The CDR3 totals 15 residues. CDR3 protein: CASTQTGATNEKLFF. In DNA, the CDR3 is TGTGCCAGCACCCAGACAGGGGCAACTAATGAAAAACTGTTTTTT.

In DNA form, the CDR3 reads TGTGCCATCAGTGAGTCGAATGGGGCTGCTGGGGCCAACGTCCTGACTTTC. It translates to CAISESNGAAGANVLTF. The genes are TRBV10-3 and TRBJ2-6; TRBD1 might be the D (5 bases). This CDR3 is built from 17 residues. Trimming took 0 bases from V and 2 from J, leaving 11 bases between them. Germline assignment: CDR1 ENHRY and CDR2 SYGVKD.

The rearrangement uses TRBV6-1 and TRBJ1-2; D remains ambiguous. This CDR3 has 11 residues. V lost 3 bases and J lost 6, with 5 bases in between. Germline CDR1 is MNHNS and CDR2 is SASEGT. The CDR3 loop is CASSDYNGYTF. The CDR3 bases are TGTGCCAGCAGTGATTATAATGGCTACACCTTC.

This clone was found a few times. The chain links TRBV10-3 to TRBJ2-7, with D possibly being TRBD1 (6 bases). CDR1 is ENHRY and CDR2 is SYGVKD in the germline V gene. The CDR3 spans 14 residues. The germline V and J ends were trimmed by 6 bases and 5 bases, with 17 bases remaining between them. For the CDR3, the DNA is TGTGCCATCAGCGGGTCAGGGGAGAAGGACGAGCAGTACTTC. Amino acid sequence: CAISGSGEKDEQYF.

The genes are TRBV3-1 (or the pseudogene TRBV3-2) and TRBJ2-6, with D tentatively TRBD1 (6 bases). CDR1 LGHDT and CDR2 YNNKEL come from the germline V gene (reference sequence). V was cut by 0 bases and J by 2 bases, with 8 bases left in between. This CDR3 spans 16 amino acids. In DNA, the CDR3 is TGTGCCAGCAGCCAAGAAAGGACAGCTGGGGCCAACGTCCTGACTTTC. This encodes CASSQERTAGANVLTF.

The J gene is TRBJ2-7, the V gene TRBV5-1; 8 bases map to TRBD1. V dropped 0 bases and J dropped 5; count of bases not matched to a gene: 13. Germline CDR1 SGHRS, CDR2 YFSETQ. The CDR3 has 17 residues. As DNA, the CDR3 is TGCGCCAGCAGCTTGGGGACAGGGCATTTAATCCCCCACGAGCAGTACTTC. This sequence encodes CASSLGTGHLIPHEQYF.

This chain connects TRBV19 to TRBJ1-4, with TRBD1 identical over 7 bases. Germline lookup yields CDR1 LNHDA and CDR2 SQIVND (reference sequence). V was clipped by 4 bases and J by 4 bases; unmatched bases: 6. This CDR3 comprises 15 residues. The chain's CDR3 is CASSTWDRDNEKLFF. The CDR3 region has the DNA TGTGCCAGTAGTACTTGGGACAGAGATAATGAAAAACTGTTTTTT.

The chain links TRBV12-3 or TRBV12-4 to TRBJ1-1; the D is unclear. V was shortened by 7 bases and J by 11 bases, with 17 bases between the two germline ends. The CDR3 length is 12 residues. The CDR3: CASTPGTGKAFF. The CDR3 nucleotides read TGTGCCAGCACCCCCGGTACGGGGAAGGCTTTCTTT.

The chain has TRBV5-1 and TRBJ2-1, with 8 nucleotides matching TRBD2. V shed 3 bases and J 2 bases; nucleotides not matched to a gene: 4. The CDR3 is made up of 15 amino acids. Germline-derived CDR1 and CDR2 are SGHRS and YFSETQ. CDR3 loop: CASSSLAGAYNEQFF. DNA for the CDR3: TGCGCCAGCAGCTCTCTAGCGGGCGCCTACAATGAGCAGTTCTTC.

The chain employs TRBV7-9 and TRBJ1-2; 7 bases fit TRBD1. V lost 5 bases and J lost 4; bases outside the gene matches: 4. There are 13 residues in the CDR3. Germline assignment: CDR1 SEHNR and CDR2 FQNEAQ (reference sequence). For the CDR3, the DNA is TGTGCCAGCAGCCTGACAGGGAGCTATGGCTACACCTTC. As protein: CASSLTGSYGYTF.

This clone has more than one count but fewer than ten. The chain is built from TRBV5-4 and TRBJ1-2; 9 bases fit TRBD1. This CDR3 is built from 15 residues. Germline V gene sequence: CDR1 SGHNT, CDR2 YYREEE (reference sequence). The junction had 6 bases not matched to a gene; V was cut back by 4 bases and J by 2 bases. CDR3 DNA sequence: TGTGCCAGCAGCACCGGGACAGGGACCAACTATGGCTACACCTTC. Translated: CASSTGTGTNYGYTF.